This TCR beta chain emerged from a study of T cell clonality in common variable immunodeficiency. Findings and limits, study-wide: Links between repertoire features and CVID complications were heterogeneity-limited.

CVID and control samples used equivalent genomic DNA input. Libraries were prepared by immunoSEQ multiplex PCR; TCRdb keeps only in-frame clonotypes and omits some of them. The sample yields about 52,000 clones, without any singletons. With respect to this clone: Its antigen is unknown.

Patients and controls were mostly of Caucasian heritage. The source is a person aged 18 to 75 in good health. Sequenced input: peripheral blood mononuclear cells.

The CDR3 reads CASSPGSGTGGFGSPLHF. The part of the CDR3 DNA that was read is TGTGCCAGCTCACCAGGATCCGGGACAGGGGGGTTTGGTTCACCC. The V gene is TRBV18, the J gene TRBJ1-6; 11 positions agree with TRBD1. Read coverage stops 3 residues before the CDR3 terminus; the germline J gene supplies the remainder. CDR1 and CDR2 from the germline V gene are KGHSH and LQKENI. Trimming cost V 2 bases and J 9 bases; bases outside gene matches: 12. CDR3 length equals 18 residues.